This T cell receptor beta chain was recovered during a study of blood T cell repertoires in COVID-19. Background on the study: The study drew acute and convalescent COVID-19 samples from the United States, Italy and Spain.

The V gene's germline CDR1 is LNHDA and CDR2 SQIVND (reference sequence). The ends lost 3 bases at V and 7 bases at J; junction bases unmatched: 10. The CDR3 runs to 15 residues. In the original processing: Reference gene primer amplification in the assay estimated nucleated cell counts. Only in-frame clones appear in the TCRdb table, and some are missing; sequencing was by immunoSEQ multiplex PCR. V and J calls and clone size are those listed in that table; D and trimming were worked out from the DNA. This table has approximately 170,000 clones, around four fifths appearing once. Seattle patient enrollment occurred during active infection, with longitudinal follow-up thereafter.

This clonotype was sampled from a woman in her 70s with COVID-19, enrolled during active disease. The sample consisted of peripheral blood. The rearrangement links TRBV19 to TRBJ1-2, with 8 bases aligning to TRBD1. CDR3 bases: TGTGCCAGTAGTATTGGCGGGACAGGTTCATTTGGCTACACCTTC. Encoded protein: CASSIGGTGSFGYTF. The variable domain in full, completed from reference TRBV19 and TRBJ1-2, reads DGGITQSPKYLFRKEGQNVTLSCEQNLNHDAMYWYRQDPGQGLRLIYYSQIVNDFQKGDIAEGYSVSREKKESFPLTVTSAQKNPTAFYLCASSIGGTGSFGYTFGSGTRLTVV.